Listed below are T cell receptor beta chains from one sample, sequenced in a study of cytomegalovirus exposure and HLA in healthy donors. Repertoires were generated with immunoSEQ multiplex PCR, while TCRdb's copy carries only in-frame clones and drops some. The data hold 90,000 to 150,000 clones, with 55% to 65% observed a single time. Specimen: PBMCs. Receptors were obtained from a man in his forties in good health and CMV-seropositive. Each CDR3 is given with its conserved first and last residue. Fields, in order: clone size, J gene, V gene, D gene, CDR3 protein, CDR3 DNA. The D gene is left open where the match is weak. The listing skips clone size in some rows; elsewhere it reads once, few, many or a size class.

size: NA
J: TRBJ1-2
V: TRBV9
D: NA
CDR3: CASTRADTNYGYTF
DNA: TGTGCCAGCACCAGAGCGGATACTAACTATGGCTACACCTTC

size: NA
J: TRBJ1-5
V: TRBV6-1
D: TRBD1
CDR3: CASSSDRAQPQHF
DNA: TGTGCCAGCAGCTCGGACAGGGCTCAGCCCCAGCATTTT

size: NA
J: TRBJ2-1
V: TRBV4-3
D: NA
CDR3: CASSQLGAYNEQFF
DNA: TGCGCCAGCAGCCAACTCGGGGCCTACAATGAGCAGTTCTTC

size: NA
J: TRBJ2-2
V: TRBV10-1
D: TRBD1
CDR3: CASSSGTANTGELFF
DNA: TGCGCCAGCAGCTCCGGGACAGCGAACACCGGGGAGCTGTTTTTT

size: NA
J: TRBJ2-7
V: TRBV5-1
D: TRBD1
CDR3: CASSWGQEGLEQYF
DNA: TGCGCCAGCAGCTGGGGACAGGAGGGACTCGAGCAGTACTTC

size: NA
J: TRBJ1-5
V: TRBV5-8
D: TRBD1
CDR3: CASSQTSTGLNNQPQHF
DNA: TGTGCCAGCAGCCAGACCTCGACAGGGCTAAACAATCAGCCCCAGCATTTT

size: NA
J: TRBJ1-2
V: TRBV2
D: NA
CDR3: CASSESGFDGYTF
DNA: TGTGCCAGCAGTGAATCCGGGTTTGATGGCTACACCTTC

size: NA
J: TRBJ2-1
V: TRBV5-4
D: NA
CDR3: CASSLAGGIPYNEQFF
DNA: TGTGCCAGCAGCTTGGCGGGGGGCATTCCCTACAATGAGCAGTTCTTC

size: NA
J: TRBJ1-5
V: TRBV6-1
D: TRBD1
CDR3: CASSHGQGHNQPQHF
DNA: TGTGCCAGCAGTCACGGACAGGGCCACAATCAGCCCCAGCATTTT

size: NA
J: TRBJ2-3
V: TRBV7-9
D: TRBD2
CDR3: CASSLLAGGSTDTQYF
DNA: TGTGCCAGCAGCTTACTAGCGGGGGGAAGCACAGATACGCAGTATTTT

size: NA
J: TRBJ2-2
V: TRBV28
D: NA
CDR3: CASSPSTGTGELFF
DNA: TGTGCCAGCAGTCCGTCGACTGGCACCGGGGAGCTGTTTTTT

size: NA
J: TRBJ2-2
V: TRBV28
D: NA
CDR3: CASSFRGLNTGELFF
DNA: TGTGCCAGCAGTTTTCGGGGATTGAACACCGGGGAGCTGTTTTTT

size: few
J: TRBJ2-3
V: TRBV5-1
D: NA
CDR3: CASSLEATDTQYF
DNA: TGCGCCAGCAGCTTGGAAGCGACAGATACGCAGTATTTT

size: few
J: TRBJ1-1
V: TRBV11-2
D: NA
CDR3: CASSPMGGNTEAFF
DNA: TGTGCCAGCAGCCCGATGGGGGGGAACACTGAAGCTTTCTTT

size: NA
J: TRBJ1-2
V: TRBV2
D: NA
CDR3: CASSEEQLNGYTF
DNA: TGTGCCAGCAGTGAAGAACAGTTGAATGGCTACACCTTC

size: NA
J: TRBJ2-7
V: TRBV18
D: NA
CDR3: CASSPSTTSYEQYF
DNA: TGTGCCAGCTCACCATCTACGACATCCTACGAGCAGTACTTC

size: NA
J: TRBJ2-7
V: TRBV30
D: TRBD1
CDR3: CAWKNPGQALYEQYF
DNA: TGTGCCTGGAAAAATCCGGGACAGGCTCTCTACGAGCAGTACTTC

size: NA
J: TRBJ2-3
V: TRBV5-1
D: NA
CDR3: CASSPGLNTDTQYF
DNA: TGCGCCAGCAGCCCCGGACTCAACACAGATACGCAGTATTTT

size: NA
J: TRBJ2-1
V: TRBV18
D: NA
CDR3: CASSPREHETWVDLSYNEQFF
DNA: TGTGCCAGCTCACCAAGGGAGCATGAAACTTGGGTAGACCTCTCCTACAATGAGCAGTTCTTC

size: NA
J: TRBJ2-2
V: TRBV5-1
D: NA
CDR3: CASSLSSAGGELFF
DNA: TGCGCCAGCAGCTTAAGCTCAGCGGGCGGGGAGCTGTTTTTT

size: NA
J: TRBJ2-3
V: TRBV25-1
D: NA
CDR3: CASSPVGFGDTDTQYF
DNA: TGTGCCAGCAGTCCGGTTGGGTTCGGGGACACAGATACGCAGTATTTT

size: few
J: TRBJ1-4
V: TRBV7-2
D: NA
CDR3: CASSLVAGRYEKLFF
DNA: TGTGCCAGCAGCTTAGTCGCGGGGCGGTATGAAAAACTGTTTTTT

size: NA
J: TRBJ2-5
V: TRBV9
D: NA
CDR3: CASSVTPGTAGETQYF
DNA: TGTGCCAGCAGCGTAACCCCCGGGACTGCCGGCGAGACCCAGTACTTC

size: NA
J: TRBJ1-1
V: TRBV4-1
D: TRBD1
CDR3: CASSPMDREGTEAFF
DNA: TGCGCCAGCAGCCCAATGGACAGGGAGGGCACTGAAGCTTTCTTT

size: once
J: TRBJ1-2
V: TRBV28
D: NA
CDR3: CASSLSYGYTF
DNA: TGTGCCAGCAGTTTGAGTTATGGCTACACCTTC

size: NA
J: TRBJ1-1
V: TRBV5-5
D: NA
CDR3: CASSLAPGIEAFF
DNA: TGTGCCAGCAGCTTGGCACCGGGAATTGAAGCTTTCTTT

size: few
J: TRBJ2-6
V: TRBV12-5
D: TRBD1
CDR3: CASGLPRQGKSSGANVLTF
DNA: TGTGCTAGTGGTCTCCCTCGACAGGGTAAGAGCTCTGGGGCCAACGTCCTGACTTTC

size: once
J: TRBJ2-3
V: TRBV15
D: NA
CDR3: CATSRDFATSTDTQYF
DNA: TGTGCCACCAGCAGAGATTTCGCCACTAGCACAGATACGCAGTATTTT

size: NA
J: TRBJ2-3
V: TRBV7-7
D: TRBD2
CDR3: CASSFSGGADTQYF
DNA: TGTGCCAGCAGCTTTAGCGGGGGAGCAGATACGCAGTATTTT

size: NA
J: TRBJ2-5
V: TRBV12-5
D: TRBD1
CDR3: CASGDRGQETQYF
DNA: TGTGCTAGCGGGGACAGGGGCCAAGAGACCCAGTACTTC

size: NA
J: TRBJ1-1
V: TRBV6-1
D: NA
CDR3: CASRITWRTEAFF
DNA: TGTGCCAGCAGGATCACATGGCGGACTGAAGCTTTCTTT

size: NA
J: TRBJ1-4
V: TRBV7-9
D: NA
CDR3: CASSLYGGKNEKLFF
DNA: TGTGCCAGCAGCTTATATGGGGGGAAGAATGAAAAACTGTTTTTT

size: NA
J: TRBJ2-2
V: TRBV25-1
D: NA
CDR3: CASSGGYSYTGELFF
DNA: TGTGCCAGCAGTGGAGGGTACAGCTACACCGGGGAGCTGTTTTTT

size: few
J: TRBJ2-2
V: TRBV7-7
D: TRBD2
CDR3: CASTPGPGGTGELFF
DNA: TGTGCTAGCACTCCTGGACCGGGGGGCACCGGGGAGCTGTTTTTT

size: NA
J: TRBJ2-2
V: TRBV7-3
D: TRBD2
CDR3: CASNEGSGTGELFF
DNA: TGTGCCAGCAACGAGGGTAGCGGGACCGGGGAGCTGTTTTTT

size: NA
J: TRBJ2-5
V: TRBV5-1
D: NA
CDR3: CASSHTPGESETQYF
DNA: TGCGCCAGCAGCCATACTCCGGGGGAGAGCGAGACCCAGTACTTC

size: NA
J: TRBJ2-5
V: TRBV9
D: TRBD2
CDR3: CASSEGTSRGETQYF
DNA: TGTGCCAGCAGCGAGGGGACTAGCCGTGGGGAGACCCAGTACTTC

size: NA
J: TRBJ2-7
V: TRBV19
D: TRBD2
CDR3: CASSIGGTTNEQYF
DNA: TGTGCCAGTAGTATAGGTGGGACTACCAACGAGCAGTACTTC

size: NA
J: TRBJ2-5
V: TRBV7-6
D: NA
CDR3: CASSPQGHPPETQYF
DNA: TGTGCCAGCAGCCCCCAGGGACACCCCCCGGAGACCCAGTACTTC

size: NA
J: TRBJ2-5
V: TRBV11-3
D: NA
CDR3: CASSLSPGVVQYF
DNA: TGTGCCAGCAGCCTAAGCCCAGGGGTAGTCCAGTACTTC

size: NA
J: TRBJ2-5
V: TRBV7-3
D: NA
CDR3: CASSPNSRRETQYF
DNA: TGTGCCAGCAGCCCAAATTCCCGGAGAGAGACCCAGTACTTC

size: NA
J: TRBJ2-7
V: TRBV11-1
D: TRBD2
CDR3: CASSPGLAVIYEQYF
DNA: TGTGCCAGCAGCCCCGGACTAGCGGTCATCTACGAGCAGTACTTC

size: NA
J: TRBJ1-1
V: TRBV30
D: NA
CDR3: CAWMPGHMNTEAFF
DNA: TGTGCCTGGATGCCGGGACACATGAACACTGAAGCTTTCTTT

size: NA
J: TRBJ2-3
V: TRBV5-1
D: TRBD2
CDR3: CASSGDASGSPDTQYF
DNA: TGCGCCAGCAGCGGAGACGCTAGCGGGAGCCCAGATACGCAGTATTTT

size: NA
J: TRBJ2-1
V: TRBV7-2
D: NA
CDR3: CASSLAAANEQFF
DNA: TGTGCCAGCAGCTTAGCGGCTGCCAATGAGCAGTTCTTC

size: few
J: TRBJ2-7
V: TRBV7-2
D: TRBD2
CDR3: CASSFGLAGYRDEQYF
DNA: TGTGCCAGCAGCTTCGGACTAGCGGGGTATCGAGACGAGCAGTACTTC

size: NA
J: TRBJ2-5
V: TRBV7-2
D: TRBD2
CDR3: CASSASELAVQETQYF
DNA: TGTGCCAGCAGCGCATCTGAACTAGCGGTACAAGAGACCCAGTACTTC

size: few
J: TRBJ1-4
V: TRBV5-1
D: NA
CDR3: CASSLGQYGEKLFF
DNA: TGCGCCAGCAGCTTGGGACAGTACGGTGAAAAACTGTTTTTT

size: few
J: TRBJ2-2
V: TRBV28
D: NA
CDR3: CASSLGGLGTGELFF
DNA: TGTGCCAGCAGTTTGGGGGGGCTGGGCACCGGGGAGCTGTTTTTT

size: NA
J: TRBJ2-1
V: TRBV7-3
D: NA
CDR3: CASSRLAQYNEQFF
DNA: TGTGCCAGCTCGCGGCTAGCGCAATACAATGAGCAGTTCTTC

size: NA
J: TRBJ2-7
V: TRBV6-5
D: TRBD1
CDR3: CASSYTDRGGTYEQYF
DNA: TGTGCCAGCAGTTACACGGACAGGGGGGGAACCTACGAGCAGTACTTC

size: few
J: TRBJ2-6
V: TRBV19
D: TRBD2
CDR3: CASSSGLAGGYTAGANVLTF
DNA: TGTGCCAGTAGTTCAGGACTAGCGGGGGGTTATACCGCTGGGGCCAACGTCCTGACTTTC